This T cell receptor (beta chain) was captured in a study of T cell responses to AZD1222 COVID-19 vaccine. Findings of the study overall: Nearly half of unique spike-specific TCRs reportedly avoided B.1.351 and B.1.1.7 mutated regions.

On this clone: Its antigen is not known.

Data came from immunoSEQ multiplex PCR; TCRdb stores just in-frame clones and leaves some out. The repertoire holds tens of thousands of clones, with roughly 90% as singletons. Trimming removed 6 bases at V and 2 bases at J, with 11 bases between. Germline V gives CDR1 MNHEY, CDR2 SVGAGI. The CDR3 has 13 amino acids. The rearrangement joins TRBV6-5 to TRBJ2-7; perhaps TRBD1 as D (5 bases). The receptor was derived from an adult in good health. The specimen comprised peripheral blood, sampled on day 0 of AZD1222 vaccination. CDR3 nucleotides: TGTGCCAGCAGGGACATCTCAACCTACGAGCAGTACTTC. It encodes CASRDISTYEQYF.